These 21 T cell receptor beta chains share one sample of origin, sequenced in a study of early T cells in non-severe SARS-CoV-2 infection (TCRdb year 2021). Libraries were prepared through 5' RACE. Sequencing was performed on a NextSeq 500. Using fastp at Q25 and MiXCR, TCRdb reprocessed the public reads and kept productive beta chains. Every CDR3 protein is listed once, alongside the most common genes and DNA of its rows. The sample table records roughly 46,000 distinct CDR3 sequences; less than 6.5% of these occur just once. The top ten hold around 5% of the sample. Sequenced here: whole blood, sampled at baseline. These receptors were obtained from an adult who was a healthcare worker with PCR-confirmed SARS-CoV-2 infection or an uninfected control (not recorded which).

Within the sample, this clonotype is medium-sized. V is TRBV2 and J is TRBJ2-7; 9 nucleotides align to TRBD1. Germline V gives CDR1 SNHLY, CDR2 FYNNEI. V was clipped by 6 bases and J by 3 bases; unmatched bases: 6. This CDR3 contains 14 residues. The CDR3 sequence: CASSPDRGNYEQYF. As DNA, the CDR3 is TGTGCCAGCAGCCCAGACAGGGGGAACTACGAGCAGTACTTC.

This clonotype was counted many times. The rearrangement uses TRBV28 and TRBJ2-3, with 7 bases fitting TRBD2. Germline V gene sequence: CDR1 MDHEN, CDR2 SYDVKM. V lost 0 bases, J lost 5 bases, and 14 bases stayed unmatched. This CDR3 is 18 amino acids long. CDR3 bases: TGTGCCAGCAGTTTATGGACTCGGGGGAGGGCGGCGGTAGATACGCAGTATTTT. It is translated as CASSLWTRGRAAVDTQYF.

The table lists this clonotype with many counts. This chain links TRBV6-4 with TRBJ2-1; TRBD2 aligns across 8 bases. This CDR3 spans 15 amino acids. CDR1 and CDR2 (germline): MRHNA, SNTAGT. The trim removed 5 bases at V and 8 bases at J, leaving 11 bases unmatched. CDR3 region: CASSPSSGRVYEQFF. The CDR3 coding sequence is TGTGCCAGCAGTCCCTCCAGCGGGAGAGTTTATGAGCAGTTCTTC.

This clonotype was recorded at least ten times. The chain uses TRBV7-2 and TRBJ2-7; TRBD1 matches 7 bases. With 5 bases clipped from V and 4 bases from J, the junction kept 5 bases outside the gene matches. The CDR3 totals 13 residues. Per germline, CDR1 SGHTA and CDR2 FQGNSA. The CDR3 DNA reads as TGTGCCAGCAGCCTAAACAGGGGATACGAGCAGTACTTC. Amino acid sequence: CASSLNRGYEQYF.

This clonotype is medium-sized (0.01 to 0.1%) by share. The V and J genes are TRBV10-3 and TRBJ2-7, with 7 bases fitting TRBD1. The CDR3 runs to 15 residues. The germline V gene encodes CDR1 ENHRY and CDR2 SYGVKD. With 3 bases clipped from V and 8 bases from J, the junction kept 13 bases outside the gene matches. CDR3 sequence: CAISDGDSQPKKQYF. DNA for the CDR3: TGTGCCATCAGTGACGGGGACAGCCAACCTAAGAAGCAGTACTTC.

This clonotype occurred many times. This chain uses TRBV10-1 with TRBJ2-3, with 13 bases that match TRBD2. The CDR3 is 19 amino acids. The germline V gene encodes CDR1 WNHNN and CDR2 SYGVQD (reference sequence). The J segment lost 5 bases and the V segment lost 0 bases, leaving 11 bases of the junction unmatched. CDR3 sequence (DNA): TGCGCCAGCAGTGAGTCGACTCTGGGGACTAGCGGGAATTTAGATACGCAGTATTTT. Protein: CASSESTLGTSGNLDTQYF.

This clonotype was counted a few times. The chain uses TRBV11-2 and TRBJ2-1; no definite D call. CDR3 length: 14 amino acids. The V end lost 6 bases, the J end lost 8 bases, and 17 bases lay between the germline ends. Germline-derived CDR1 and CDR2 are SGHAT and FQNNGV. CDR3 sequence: CASSFQARADEQFF. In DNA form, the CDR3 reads TGTGCCAGCAGTTTCCAGGCAAGGGCGGATGAGCAGTTCTTC.

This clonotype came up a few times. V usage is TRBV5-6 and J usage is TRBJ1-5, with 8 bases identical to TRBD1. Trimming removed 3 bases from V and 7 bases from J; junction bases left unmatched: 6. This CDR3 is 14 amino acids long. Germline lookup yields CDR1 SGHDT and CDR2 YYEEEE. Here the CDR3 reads CASSSGTGGQPQHF. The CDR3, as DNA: TGTGCCAGCAGCTCCGGGACAGGCGGCCAGCCCCAGCATTTT.

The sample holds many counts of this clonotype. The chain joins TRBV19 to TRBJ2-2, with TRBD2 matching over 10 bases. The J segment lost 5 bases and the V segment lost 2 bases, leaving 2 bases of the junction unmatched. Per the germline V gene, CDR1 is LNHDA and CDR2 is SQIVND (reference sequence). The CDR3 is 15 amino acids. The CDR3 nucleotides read TGTGCCAGTAGTATACCGGGACTAGCGACCGGGGAGCTGTTTTTT. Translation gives CASSIPGLATGELFF.

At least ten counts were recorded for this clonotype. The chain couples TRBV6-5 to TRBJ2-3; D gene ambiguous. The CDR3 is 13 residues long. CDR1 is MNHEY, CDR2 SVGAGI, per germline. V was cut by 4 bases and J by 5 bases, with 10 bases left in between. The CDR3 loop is CASSSNRGDTQYF. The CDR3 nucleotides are TGTGCCAGCAGTTCCAATCGAGGAGATACGCAGTATTTT.

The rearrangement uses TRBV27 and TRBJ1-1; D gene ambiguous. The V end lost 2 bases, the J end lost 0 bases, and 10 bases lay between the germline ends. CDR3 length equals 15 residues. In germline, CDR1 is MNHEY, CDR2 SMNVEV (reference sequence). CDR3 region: CASSLTWRLNTEAFF. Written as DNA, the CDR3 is TGTGCCAGCAGTTTAACCTGGCGCTTGAACACTGAAGCTTTCTTT.

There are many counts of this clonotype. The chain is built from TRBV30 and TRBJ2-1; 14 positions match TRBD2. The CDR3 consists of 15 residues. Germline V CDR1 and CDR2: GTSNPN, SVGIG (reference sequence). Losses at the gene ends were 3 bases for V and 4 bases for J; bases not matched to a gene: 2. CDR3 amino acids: CAWRGLAGVYNEQFF. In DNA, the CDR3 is TGTGCCTGGAGGGGACTAGCGGGAGTTTACAATGAGCAGTTCTTC.

In DNA, the CDR3 is TGTGCCAGCAGTAACCGGTACAGGGGGCGCTATACTGAAGCTTTCTTT. Translated: CASSNRYRGRYTEAFF. The chain links TRBV28 to TRBJ1-1; 9 bases line up with TRBD1. Per germline, CDR1 MDHEN and CDR2 SYDVKM. This CDR3 is built from 16 residues. The junction had 12 bases not matched to a gene; V was cut back by 5 bases and J by 5 bases. The variable domain in full, with the rest retrieved from reference TRBV28 and TRBJ1-1, is DVKVTQSSRYLVKRTGEKVFLECVQDMDHENMFWYRQDPGLGLRLIYFSYDVKMKEKGDIPEGYSVSREKKERFSLILESASTNQTSMYLCASSNRYRGRYTEAFFGQGTRLTVV.

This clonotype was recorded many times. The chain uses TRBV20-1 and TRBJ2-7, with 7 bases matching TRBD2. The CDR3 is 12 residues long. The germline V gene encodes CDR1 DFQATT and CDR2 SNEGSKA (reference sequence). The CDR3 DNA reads TGCAGCGTCAGCGGGAAGTCCTACGAGCAGTACTTC. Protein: CSVSGKSYEQYF.

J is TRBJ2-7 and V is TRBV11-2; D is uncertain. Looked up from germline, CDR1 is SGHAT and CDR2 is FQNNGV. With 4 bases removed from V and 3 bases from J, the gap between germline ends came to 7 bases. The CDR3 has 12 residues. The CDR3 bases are TGTGCCAGCAGCTCCCGGCTCTACGAGCAGTACTTC. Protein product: CASSSRLYEQYF.

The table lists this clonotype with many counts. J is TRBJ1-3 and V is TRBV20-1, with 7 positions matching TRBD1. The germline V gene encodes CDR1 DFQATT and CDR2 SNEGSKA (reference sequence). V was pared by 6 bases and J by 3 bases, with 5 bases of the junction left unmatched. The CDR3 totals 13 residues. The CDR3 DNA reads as TGCAGTGCGCGGACAGGTGGTGGAAACACCATATATTTT. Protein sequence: CSARTGGGNTIYF.

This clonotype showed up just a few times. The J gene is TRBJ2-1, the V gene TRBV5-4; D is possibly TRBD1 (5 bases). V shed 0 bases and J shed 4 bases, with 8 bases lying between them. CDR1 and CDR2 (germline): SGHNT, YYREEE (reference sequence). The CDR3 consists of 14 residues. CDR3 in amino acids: CASSLVQGYNEQFF. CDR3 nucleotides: TGTGCCAGCAGCTTGGTTCAGGGTTACAATGAGCAGTTCTTC.

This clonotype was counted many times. CDR3 DNA sequence: TGCAGTGCTTTTAGGAGCGATGAGCAGTTCTTC. Translating it yields CSAFRSDEQFF. This chain joins TRBV20-1 and TRBJ2-1; D call uncertain. Germline V gives CDR1 DFQATT, CDR2 SNEGSKA (reference sequence). The germline V and J ends were trimmed by 5 bases and 8 bases, with 10 bases remaining between them. CDR3 size: 11 residues.

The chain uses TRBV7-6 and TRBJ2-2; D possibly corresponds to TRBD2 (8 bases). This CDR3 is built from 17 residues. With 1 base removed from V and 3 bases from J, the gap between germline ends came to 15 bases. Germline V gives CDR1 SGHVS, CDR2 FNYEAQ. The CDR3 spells CASSLGGGTDHTGELFF. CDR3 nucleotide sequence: TGTGCCAGCAGCTTAGGCGGGGGGACAGATCACACCGGGGAGCTGTTTTTT.

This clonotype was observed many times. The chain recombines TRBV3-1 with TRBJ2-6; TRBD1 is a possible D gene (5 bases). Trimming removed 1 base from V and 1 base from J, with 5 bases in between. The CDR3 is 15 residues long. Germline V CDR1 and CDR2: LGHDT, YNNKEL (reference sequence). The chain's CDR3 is CASSQAGSGANVLTF. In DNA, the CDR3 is TGTGCCAGCAGCCAAGCAGGGTCTGGGGCCAACGTCCTGACTTTC.

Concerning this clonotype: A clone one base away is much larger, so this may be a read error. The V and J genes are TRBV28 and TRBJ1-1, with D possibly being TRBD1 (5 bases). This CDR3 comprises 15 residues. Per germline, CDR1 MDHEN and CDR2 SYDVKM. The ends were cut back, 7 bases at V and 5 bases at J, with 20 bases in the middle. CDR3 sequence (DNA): TGTGCCAGCACCCCCGGAGGAGGGGTCGTGACTGAAGCTTTCTTT. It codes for CASTPGGGVVTEAFF.